This T cell receptor beta chain appears in the sequencing data of a study of beta chain features in type 1 diabetes. Sequenced material consisted of expressed TCRB transcripts (all of the isolated RNA was reverse transcribed). Repertoires were generated with immunoSEQ multiplex PCR, while TCRdb's copy carries only in-frame clones and drops some. Of fewer than 250,000 clones in the sample, under 70% were seen once. Staining for CD45RO/CCR7/CD25/CD127/CD95/CD27 allowed sorting of CD4+ naive, central memory, regulatory and stem cell-like memory cells. Trimming took off 0 bases at V and 3 bases at J, with 12 bases between the two ends. Germline V gives CDR1 SGHTA, CDR2 FQGNSA. The CDR3 extends over 15 amino acids.

Sample: naive CD4+ T cells from blood. The clonotype comes from a man aged 30 to 45 in good health. This chain joins TRBV7-2 and TRBJ2-7; either TRBD1 or TRBD2 may supply D (5 bases each). The CDR3 DNA sequence: TGTGCCAGCAGCTTAGCGAGAGGGGCTAGCTACGAGCAGTACTTC. Amino acid sequence: CASSLARGASYEQYF.